This is a list of T cell receptor beta chains from one sample in a study of blood T cells in healthy people across ages. One entry per CDR3 protein results from TCRdb running MiXCR on the 5' RACE reads. The table has under 950,000 distinct CDR3 sequences, 22% seen once. The source material was blood. These receptors all stem from a man between 65 and 85 years old in good health. Each CDR3 is given with its conserved first and last residue. The D gene is left open where the match is weak. A clone size is listed for some rows: how often the clone was seen (once, few, many), or a class if it is expanded.

cdr3_length: 15
j_call: TRBJ1-1
d_call: NA
v_call: TRBV7-2
clone_size: NA
cdr3_nt: TGTGCCAGCAGCTTAGAAGGACAGAGGAACACTGAAGCTTTCTTT
cdr3_aa: CASSLEGQRNTEAFF

cdr3_length: 11
j_call: TRBJ2-3
d_call: NA
v_call: TRBV29-1
clone_size: few
cdr3_nt: TGCAGCGTTGGTCCGGATAATACGCAGTATTTT
cdr3_aa: CSVGPDNTQYF

cdr3_length: 14
j_call: TRBJ2-7
d_call: TRBD2
v_call: TRBV7-6
clone_size: NA
cdr3_nt: TGTGCCAGCAGCTCCGGGACTAACCCGTACGAGCAGTACTTC
cdr3_aa: CASSSGTNPYEQYF

cdr3_length: 14
j_call: TRBJ2-1
d_call: TRBD2
v_call: TRBV7-9
clone_size: NA
cdr3_nt: TGTGCCAGCAGCGTCACTAGCGACTACAATGAGCAGTTCTTC
cdr3_aa: CASSVTSDYNEQFF

cdr3_length: 13
j_call: TRBJ2-7
d_call: TRBD2
v_call: TRBV12-3/TRBV12-4
clone_size: few
cdr3_nt: TGTGCCAGCAACGGACTAGCGGGATCCGAGCAGTACTTC
cdr3_aa: CASNGLAGSEQYF

cdr3_length: 14
j_call: TRBJ1-5
d_call: TRBD1
v_call: TRBV6-5
clone_size: few
cdr3_nt: TGTGCCAGCAGAAGGGGACAGGGGAATCAGCCCCAGCATTTT
cdr3_aa: CASRRGQGNQPQHF

cdr3_length: 14
j_call: TRBJ1-4
d_call: NA
v_call: TRBV25-1
clone_size: NA
cdr3_nt: TGTGCCAGCAGTGAATCAGGGAAAGCTGAAAAACTGTTTTTT
cdr3_aa: CASSESGKAEKLFF

cdr3_length: 16
j_call: TRBJ2-1
d_call: NA
v_call: TRBV7-2
clone_size: few
cdr3_nt: TGTGCCAGCAGCTTCGGTCAGCCAGGGGTTTACAATGAGCAGTTCTTC
cdr3_aa: CASSFGQPGVYNEQFF

cdr3_length: 10
j_call: TRBJ2-3
d_call: NA
v_call: TRBV20-1
clone_size: few
cdr3_nt: TGCAGTGCTAGGGGTAGGACGCAGTATTTT
cdr3_aa: CSARGRTQYF

cdr3_length: 15
j_call: TRBJ2-3
d_call: TRBD1
v_call: TRBV6-5
clone_size: NA
cdr3_nt: TGTGCCAGCAGTTACTCGACAGGGGCCACAGATACGCAGTATTTT
cdr3_aa: CASSYSTGATDTQYF

cdr3_length: 13
j_call: TRBJ1-4
d_call: NA
v_call: TRBV10-3
clone_size: few
cdr3_nt: TGTGCCATCAGAAACGTCGGGAGTGAAAAACTGTTTTTT
cdr3_aa: CAIRNVGSEKLFF

cdr3_length: 14
j_call: TRBJ2-7
d_call: NA
v_call: TRBV9
clone_size: many
cdr3_nt: TGTGCCAGCAGCCCCACGACCCTGTACTACGAGCAGTACTTC
cdr3_aa: CASSPTTLYYEQYF

cdr3_length: 13
j_call: TRBJ2-2
d_call: TRBD2
v_call: TRBV5-5
clone_size: few
cdr3_nt: TGTGCCAGTAGCGGGACTAACACCGGGGAGCTGTTTTTT
cdr3_aa: CASSGTNTGELFF

cdr3_length: 15
j_call: TRBJ2-7
d_call: TRBD1
v_call: TRBV4-1
clone_size: few
cdr3_nt: TGCGCCAGCAGCCAAGAGGGGACAGGGACCTACGAGCAGTACTTC
cdr3_aa: CASSQEGTGTYEQYF

cdr3_length: 13
j_call: TRBJ1-2
d_call: NA
v_call: TRBV29-1
clone_size: NA
cdr3_nt: TGCAGCGTTGGCGCCCGGGATTCCTATGACTACACCTTC
cdr3_aa: CSVGARDSYDYTF

cdr3_length: 16
j_call: TRBJ1-3
d_call: NA
v_call: TRBV3-1
clone_size: few
cdr3_nt: TGTGCCAGCAGCCAAGCGAGGCAGGGAACTGGAAACACTATATATTTT
cdr3_aa: CASSQARQGTGNTIYF

cdr3_length: 15
j_call: TRBJ1-2
d_call: TRBD1
v_call: TRBV12-3/TRBV12-4
clone_size: NA
cdr3_nt: TGTGCCAGCAGTCCAGGGACAGAGATATACTATGGCTACACCTTC
cdr3_aa: CASSPGTEIYYGYTF

cdr3_length: 14
j_call: TRBJ2-1
d_call: NA
v_call: TRBV7-9
clone_size: NA
cdr3_nt: TGTGCCAGCAGCCATCCGTACCAGTCCAATGAGCAGTTCTTC
cdr3_aa: CASSHPYQSNEQFF

cdr3_length: 16
j_call: TRBJ2-3
d_call: NA
v_call: TRBV5-6
clone_size: NA
cdr3_nt: TGTGCCAGCAGCCCGGTTCGGGGCTTGGGCACAGATACGCAGTATTTT
cdr3_aa: CASSPVRGLGTDTQYF

cdr3_length: 15
j_call: TRBJ1-4
d_call: TRBD1
v_call: TRBV29-1
clone_size: NA
cdr3_nt: TGCAGCGTTTTCCCTTTGGGACAGCCTAATGAAAAACTGTTTTTT
cdr3_aa: CSVFPLGQPNEKLFF

cdr3_length: 17
j_call: TRBJ2-5
d_call: NA
v_call: TRBV5-1
clone_size: NA
cdr3_nt: TGCGCCAGCAGCCCACGTGTTTCAGGGACGGGACTGGAGACCCAGTACTTC
cdr3_aa: CASSPRVSGTGLETQYF

cdr3_length: 16
j_call: TRBJ1-2
d_call: TRBD1
v_call: TRBV7-9
clone_size: few
cdr3_nt: TGTGCCAGCAGCCGCCGACAGGGGCCCCCTAACTATGGCTACACCTTC
cdr3_aa: CASSRRQGPPNYGYTF

cdr3_length: 15
j_call: TRBJ2-1
d_call: NA
v_call: TRBV7-2
clone_size: NA
cdr3_nt: TGTGCCAGCAGCCTAACGTCTGGTCCCGACAATGAGCAGTTCTTC
cdr3_aa: CASSLTSGPDNEQFF

cdr3_length: 15
j_call: TRBJ2-3
d_call: TRBD1
v_call: TRBV7-2
clone_size: few
cdr3_nt: TGTGCCAGCAGCCCTTGGACAGGAGACACAGATACGCAGTATTTT
cdr3_aa: CASSPWTGDTDTQYF

cdr3_length: 14
j_call: TRBJ1-2
d_call: NA
v_call: TRBV24-1
clone_size: NA
cdr3_nt: TGTGCCACCAGTGATTTTCCGGCGGTGGGTGGCTACACCTTC
cdr3_aa: CATSDFPAVGGYTF

cdr3_length: 16
j_call: TRBJ2-3
d_call: NA
v_call: TRBV21-1
clone_size: few
cdr3_nt: TGTGCCAGCAGCAAAGTGCGGGACACTAGCACAGATACGCAGTATTTT
cdr3_aa: CASSKVRDTSTDTQYF

cdr3_length: 14
j_call: TRBJ2-3
d_call: TRBD2
v_call: TRBV27
clone_size: many
cdr3_nt: TGTGCCAGCAGTTTAGGGACTAGCCCAGATACGCAGTATTTT
cdr3_aa: CASSLGTSPDTQYF

cdr3_length: 15
j_call: TRBJ2-1
d_call: TRBD2
v_call: TRBV10-3
clone_size: NA
cdr3_nt: TGTGCCATCAGTGACGGACTAGCAAGGGGGGATGAGCAGTTCTTC
cdr3_aa: CAISDGLARGDEQFF

cdr3_length: 16
j_call: TRBJ2-3
d_call: TRBD2
v_call: TRBV12-3/TRBV12-4
clone_size: NA
cdr3_nt: TGTGCCAGCAGCCTCGGGGGAGGGCATGGAACAGATACGCAGTATTTT
cdr3_aa: CASSLGGGHGTDTQYF

cdr3_length: 14
j_call: TRBJ2-1
d_call: NA
v_call: TRBV12-3/TRBV12-4
clone_size: many
cdr3_nt: TGTGCCAGCCTTACCCGGGGTAACTACAATGAGCAGTTCTTC
cdr3_aa: CASLTRGNYNEQFF

cdr3_length: 12
j_call: TRBJ1-1
d_call: NA
v_call: TRBV20-1
clone_size: NA
cdr3_nt: TGCAGTGCCAAATCGACAGTAACTGAAGCTTTCTTT
cdr3_aa: CSAKSTVTEAFF

cdr3_length: 14
j_call: TRBJ2-1
d_call: NA
v_call: TRBV5-1
clone_size: NA
cdr3_nt: TGCGCCAGCAGCCCCTCATCACTGGGGTTGGAGCAGTTCTTC
cdr3_aa: CASSPSSLGLEQFF

cdr3_length: 13
j_call: TRBJ2-7
d_call: TRBD2
v_call: TRBV12-3/TRBV12-4
clone_size: few
cdr3_nt: TGTGCCAGCACCCCGGGACTAGCGGGATCCCAGTACTTC
cdr3_aa: CASTPGLAGSQYF

cdr3_length: 14
j_call: TRBJ1-4
d_call: NA
v_call: TRBV29-1
clone_size: few
cdr3_nt: TGCAGCGTGCGATACAGGAGTCTTAATGAAAAACTGTTTTTT
cdr3_aa: CSVRYRSLNEKLFF

cdr3_length: 15
j_call: TRBJ2-3
d_call: NA
v_call: TRBV7-2
clone_size: NA
cdr3_nt: TGTGCCAGCAGCTTGAACTCGGGTTCCACAGATACGCAGTATTTT
cdr3_aa: CASSLNSGSTDTQYF

cdr3_length: 17
j_call: TRBJ2-1
d_call: TRBD1
v_call: TRBV6-2/TRBV6-3
clone_size: few
cdr3_nt: TGTGCCAGCAGCAGAAATTCCGGGACAGGTTCCTACAATGAGCAGTTCTTC
cdr3_aa: CASSRNSGTGSYNEQFF

cdr3_length: 14
j_call: TRBJ2-2
d_call: TRBD1
v_call: TRBV20-1
clone_size: few
cdr3_nt: TGCAGTGCGGACAGGGGTTACAACACCGGGGAGCTGTTTTTT
cdr3_aa: CSADRGYNTGELFF

cdr3_length: 14
j_call: TRBJ2-2
d_call: NA
v_call: TRBV5-1
clone_size: NA
cdr3_nt: TGCGCCAGCAGCTTGGAATTGACCACCGGGGAGCTGTTTTTT
cdr3_aa: CASSLELTTGELFF

cdr3_length: 14
j_call: TRBJ2-1
d_call: TRBD2
v_call: TRBV19
clone_size: few
cdr3_nt: TGTGCCAGTCAGAGCGGGGGGGATTATCTTGAGCAGTTCTTC
cdr3_aa: CASQSGGDYLEQFF

cdr3_length: 14
j_call: TRBJ1-6
d_call: NA
v_call: TRBV11-1
clone_size: few
cdr3_nt: TGTGCCAGCAGCCCCATCAGGGGCGGTTCGACCCTCCACTTT
cdr3_aa: CASSPIRGGSTLHF

cdr3_length: 16
j_call: TRBJ1-6
d_call: TRBD1
v_call: TRBV6-1
clone_size: few
cdr3_nt: TGTGCCAGCAGTGAATTTGGGGGGACAGGCAATTCACCCCTCCACTTT
cdr3_aa: CASSEFGGTGNSPLHF

cdr3_length: 16
j_call: TRBJ2-2
d_call: TRBD1
v_call: TRBV7-2
clone_size: NA
cdr3_nt: TGTGCCAGCAGCCTCCCGGGGACAGGGGGGGCCGGGGAGCTGTTTTTT
cdr3_aa: CASSLPGTGGAGELFF

cdr3_length: 13
j_call: TRBJ2-3
d_call: NA
v_call: TRBV24-1
clone_size: few
cdr3_nt: TGTGCCACCAGTGAGGGCAGCACAGATACGCAGTATTTT
cdr3_aa: CATSEGSTDTQYF

cdr3_length: 16
j_call: TRBJ1-6
d_call: NA
v_call: TRBV20-1
clone_size: few
cdr3_nt: TGCAGTGCTAGTCTTGAGGGGTTCACCTATAATTCACCCCTCCACTTT
cdr3_aa: CSASLEGFTYNSPLHF

cdr3_length: 18
j_call: TRBJ2-1
d_call: NA
v_call: TRBV7-2
clone_size: few
cdr3_nt: TGTGCCAGCAGCTTAGCGTGGTTGGGGAGGGGACAATACAATGAGCAGTTCTTC
cdr3_aa: CASSLAWLGRGQYNEQFF

cdr3_length: 15
j_call: TRBJ2-3
d_call: NA
v_call: TRBV5-1
clone_size: few
cdr3_nt: TGCGCCAGCAGCTTTGGCAGCGGAGGCACAGATACGCAGTATTTT
cdr3_aa: CASSFGSGGTDTQYF

cdr3_length: 11
j_call: TRBJ1-2
d_call: NA
v_call: TRBV29-1
clone_size: NA
cdr3_nt: TGCAGCGTTGATCGTGGATATGGCTACACCTTC
cdr3_aa: CSVDRGYGYTF

cdr3_length: 14
j_call: TRBJ2-7
d_call: NA
v_call: TRBV20-1
clone_size: few
cdr3_nt: TGCAGTGCTAGAGATCCTTGGACAGACTACGAGCAGTACTTC
cdr3_aa: CSARDPWTDYEQYF

cdr3_length: 15
j_call: TRBJ2-7
d_call: NA
v_call: TRBV28
clone_size: NA
cdr3_nt: TGTGCCAGCAGTTTATGGGGGGCGCGTCTCGACGAGCAGTACTTC
cdr3_aa: CASSLWGARLDEQYF

cdr3_length: 13
j_call: TRBJ2-1
d_call: NA
v_call: TRBV7-2
clone_size: NA
cdr3_nt: TGTGCCAGCAGTTCATGGATCGGCAATGAGCAGTTCTTC
cdr3_aa: CASSSWIGNEQFF

cdr3_length: 14
j_call: TRBJ1-2
d_call: NA
v_call: TRBV20-1
clone_size: NA
cdr3_nt: TGCAGTGCTAGGGCGGCTGAAGCTAACTATGGCTACACCTTC
cdr3_aa: CSARAAEANYGYTF